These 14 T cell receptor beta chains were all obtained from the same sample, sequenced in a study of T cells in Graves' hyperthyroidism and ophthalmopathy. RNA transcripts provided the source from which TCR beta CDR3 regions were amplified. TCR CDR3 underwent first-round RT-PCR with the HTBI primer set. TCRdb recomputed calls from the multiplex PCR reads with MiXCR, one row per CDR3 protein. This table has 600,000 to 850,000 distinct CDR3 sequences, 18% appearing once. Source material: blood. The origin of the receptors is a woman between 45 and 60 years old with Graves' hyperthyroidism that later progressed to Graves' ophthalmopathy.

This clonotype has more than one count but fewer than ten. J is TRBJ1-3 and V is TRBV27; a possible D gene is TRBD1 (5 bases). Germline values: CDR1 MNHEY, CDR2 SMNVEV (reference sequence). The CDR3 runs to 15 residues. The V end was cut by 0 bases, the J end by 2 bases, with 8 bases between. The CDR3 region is CASSLSLGAGNTIYF. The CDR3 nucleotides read TGTGCCAGCAGTTTATCGTTAGGGGCTGGAAACACCATATATTTT.

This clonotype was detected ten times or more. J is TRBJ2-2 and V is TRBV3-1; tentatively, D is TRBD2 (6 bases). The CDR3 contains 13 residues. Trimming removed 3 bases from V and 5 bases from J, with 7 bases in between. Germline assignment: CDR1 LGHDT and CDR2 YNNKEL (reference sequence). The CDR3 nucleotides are TGTGCCAGCAGCCAGCGGGGAACCGGGGAGCTGTTTTTT. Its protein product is CASSQRGTGELFF.

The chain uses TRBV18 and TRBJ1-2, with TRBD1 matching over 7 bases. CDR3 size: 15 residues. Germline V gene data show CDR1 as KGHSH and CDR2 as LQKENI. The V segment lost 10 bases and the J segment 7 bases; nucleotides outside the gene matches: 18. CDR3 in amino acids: CATPKNRDREGGYTF. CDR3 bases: TGTGCCACCCCAAAGAATCGAGACAGGGAAGGTGGCTACACCTTC.

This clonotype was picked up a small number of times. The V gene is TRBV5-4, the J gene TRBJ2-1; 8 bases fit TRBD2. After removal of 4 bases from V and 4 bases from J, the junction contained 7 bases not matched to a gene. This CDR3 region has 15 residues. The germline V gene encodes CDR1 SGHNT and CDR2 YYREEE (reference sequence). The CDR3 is CASSETSVEYNEQFF. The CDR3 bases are TGTGCCAGCAGCGAGACTAGCGTTGAATACAATGAGCAGTTCTTC.

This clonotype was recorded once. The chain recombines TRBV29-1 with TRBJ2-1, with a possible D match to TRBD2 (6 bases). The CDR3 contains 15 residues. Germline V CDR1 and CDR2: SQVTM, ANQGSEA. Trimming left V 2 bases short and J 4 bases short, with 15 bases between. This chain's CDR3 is CSVEPGGSLYNEQFF. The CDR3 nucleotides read TGCAGCGTTGAACCTGGGGGGTCCTTATACAATGAGCAGTTCTTC.

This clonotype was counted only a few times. In nucleotides, the CDR3 is TGCGCCAGCAGCCAGGTGGGACAGGGAGAAAGCAATCAGCCCCAGCATTTT. Its protein product is CASSQVGQGESNQPQHF. The chain links TRBV4-1 to TRBJ1-5; TRBD1 matches 9 bases. In germline, CDR1 is MGHRA, CDR2 YSYEKL. The CDR3 is 17 amino acids. Losses at the gene ends were 3 bases for V and 1 base for J; bases not matched to a gene: 7.

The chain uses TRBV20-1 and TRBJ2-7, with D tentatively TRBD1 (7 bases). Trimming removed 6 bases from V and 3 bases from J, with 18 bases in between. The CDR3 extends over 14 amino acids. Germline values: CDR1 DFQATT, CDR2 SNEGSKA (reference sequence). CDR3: CSARQGLGGYEQYF. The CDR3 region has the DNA TGCAGTGCAAGACAGGGTTTGGGGGGCTACGAGCAGTACTTC.

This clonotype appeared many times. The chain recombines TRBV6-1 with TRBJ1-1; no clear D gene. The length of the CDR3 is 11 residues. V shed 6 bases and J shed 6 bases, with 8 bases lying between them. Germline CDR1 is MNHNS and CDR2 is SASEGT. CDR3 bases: TGTGCCAGCAGCCGGGGATCTGAAGCTTTCTTT. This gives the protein CASSRGSEAFF.

The CDR3: CSVGGGLSYGYTF. The CDR3 DNA sequence: TGCAGCGTGGGGGGGGGGCTTAGCTATGGCTACACCTTC. The chain recombines TRBV29-1 with TRBJ1-2; perhaps TRBD1 as D (6 bases). Trimming pared 6 bases from V and 4 bases from J, leaving 15 bases between. Germline V CDR1 and CDR2: SQVTM, ANQGSEA. The CDR3 covers 13 residues.

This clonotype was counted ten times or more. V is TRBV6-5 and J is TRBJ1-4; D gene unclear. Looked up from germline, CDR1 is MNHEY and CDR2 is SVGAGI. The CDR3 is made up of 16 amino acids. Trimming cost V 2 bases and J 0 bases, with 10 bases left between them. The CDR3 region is CASSYRGSATNEKLFF. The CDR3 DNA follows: TGTGCCAGCAGTTACCGGGGAAGTGCAACTAATGAAAAACTGTTTTTT.

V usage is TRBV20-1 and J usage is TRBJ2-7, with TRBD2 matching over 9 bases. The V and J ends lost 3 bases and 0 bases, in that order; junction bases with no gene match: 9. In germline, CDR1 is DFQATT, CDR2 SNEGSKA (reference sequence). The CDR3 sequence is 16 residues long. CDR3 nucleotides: TGCAGTGCTAGGTCTCGGCTAGCGGGGAACTCCTACGAGCAGTACTTC. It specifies CSARSRLAGNSYEQYF.

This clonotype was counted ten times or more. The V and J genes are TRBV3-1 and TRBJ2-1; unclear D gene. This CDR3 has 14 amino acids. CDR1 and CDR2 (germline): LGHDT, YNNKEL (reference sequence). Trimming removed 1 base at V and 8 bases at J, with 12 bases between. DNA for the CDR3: TGTGCCAGCAGCCAAGTCCAGCAATTTGATGAGCAGTTCTTC. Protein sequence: CASSQVQQFDEQFF.

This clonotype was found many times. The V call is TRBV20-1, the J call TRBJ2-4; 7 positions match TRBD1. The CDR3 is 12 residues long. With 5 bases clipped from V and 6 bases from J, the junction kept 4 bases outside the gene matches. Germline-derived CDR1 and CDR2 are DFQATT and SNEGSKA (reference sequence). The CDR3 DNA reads TGCAGTGCTCATGCAGGGGGAAACATTCAGTACTTC. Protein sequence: CSAHAGGNIQYF.

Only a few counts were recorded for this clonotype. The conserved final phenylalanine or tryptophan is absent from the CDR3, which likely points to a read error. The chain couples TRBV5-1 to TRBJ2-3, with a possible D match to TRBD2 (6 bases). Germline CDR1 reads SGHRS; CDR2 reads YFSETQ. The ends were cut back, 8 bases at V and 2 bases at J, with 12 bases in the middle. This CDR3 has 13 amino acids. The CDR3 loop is CASSGLHTDTQYS. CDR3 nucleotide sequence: TGCGCCAGTAGCGGCCTCCACACAGATACGCAGTATTCT.